This T cell receptor (beta chain) came from a study of T-cell memory formation after mild COVID-19. The study's findings and limits: There was a balanced CD4/CD8 profile in clones contracting day 15 to 85, and later expanders leaned CD4+. Nothing showed for sure that second-wave clones peaking on day 37 were SARS-CoV-2 specific.

A 5'RACE reaction primed in the constant segment made cDNA libraries of TCR alpha and TCR beta, and these carried sample barcodes and UMIs. Each CDR3 protein gets one entry after TCRdb re-called the 5' RACE reads with MiXCR. The data contain approximately 560,000 distinct CDR3 sequences, approximately 15% of them seen just once; the ten biggest clones take up roughly 8%. This clonotype was recorded at least ten times. What it binds is unknown. V was cut by 6 bases and J by 2 bases, with 11 bases left in between. The CDR3 runs 13 residues. This clonotype was obtained from an adult woman who had mild COVID-19 (a few samples of this study predate the infection). Cell type and time point are not known. Sequencing was done on a sample of PBMCs or a T cell subset sorted from them (not recorded which). The rearrangement links TRBV12-3 or TRBV12-4 to TRBJ2-7; D possibly matches TRBD1 or TRBD2 (5 bases each). The CDR3 sequence: CASSHGTAYEQYF. CDR3 nucleotides: TGTGCCAGCAGCCATGGGACGGCCTACGAGCAGTACTTC.